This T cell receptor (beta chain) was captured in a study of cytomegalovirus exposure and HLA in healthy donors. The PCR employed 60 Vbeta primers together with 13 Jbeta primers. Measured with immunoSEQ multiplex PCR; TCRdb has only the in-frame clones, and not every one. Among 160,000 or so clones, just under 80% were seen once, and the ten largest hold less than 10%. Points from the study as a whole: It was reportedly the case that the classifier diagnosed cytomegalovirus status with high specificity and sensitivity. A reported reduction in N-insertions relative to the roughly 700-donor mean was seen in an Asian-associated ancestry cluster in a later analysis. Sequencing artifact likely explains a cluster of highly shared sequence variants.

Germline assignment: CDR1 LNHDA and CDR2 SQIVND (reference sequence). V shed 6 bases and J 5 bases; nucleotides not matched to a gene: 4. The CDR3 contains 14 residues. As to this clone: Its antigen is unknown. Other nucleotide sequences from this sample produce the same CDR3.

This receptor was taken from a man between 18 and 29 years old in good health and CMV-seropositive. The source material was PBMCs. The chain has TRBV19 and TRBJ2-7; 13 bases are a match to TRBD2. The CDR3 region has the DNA TGTGCCAGTAGAAGGACTAGCGGGAGCCACGAGCAGTACTTC. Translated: CASRRTSGSHEQYF.